This TCR beta chain came from a study of T cell responses to AZD1222 COVID-19 vaccine. Overall study findings and caveats: There were mostly white British donors and more females than males, and clonal diversity was possibly underestimated. The breadth and depth of Spike-specific TCRs increased once two AZD1222 doses had been given. Scientists sampled the repertoires only once the peak T cell response had passed.

Profiled with immunoSEQ multiplex PCR; TCRdb holds only in-frame clones, not every one. Among about 110,000 clones listed, 87% were seen once. As to this clone: Its antigen is unknown.

The V gene end was trimmed by 4 bases and the J gene end by 2 bases; junction bases not matched to a gene: 7. This CDR3 is 15 amino acids long. Germline loops: CDR1 SGHRS, CDR2 YFSETQ. This sequence joins TRBV5-1 and TRBJ2-5, with TRBD1 matching 8 bases. The TCR was taken from an adult who received the AZD1222 COVID-19 vaccine. The sequences come from peripheral blood, collected 28 days after the second AZD1222 dose. CDR3 sequence reads: CASSVTGDIQETQYF. Here the CDR3 DNA reads TGCGCCAGCAGCGTGACAGGGGATATTCAAGAGACCCAGTACTTC.